The T cell receptor (beta chain) under discussion was sequenced for a study of T-cell reconstitution after alpha-beta-depleted transplantation in children (dated by TCRdb to about 2016). Regarding the study in general: Using TCR repertoire profiling, the study followed T-cell immune reconstitution in a quantitative way in children after TCRalphabeta/CD19-depleted allogeneic hematopoietic cell transplantation.

Per the publication, the treatment or condition label means: allogeneic hematopoietic cell transplantation with graft depleted of TCRalphabeta T cells and CD19 B cells. Transplant recipients were children who received TCRalphabeta/CD19-depleted allogeneic hematopoietic cell grafts. Counted from cysteine to phenylalanine, this CDR3 has 14 amino acids. Only the CDR3 DNA is retained, 42 bases long and in frame from the first base. Clipping removes 5 bases from V and 5 bases from J, with 8 as the unmatched junction base count. The method was PCR. Instrument used: Illumina HiSeq 2500. TCR libraries were prepared with molecular barcoding, using unique molecular identifiers to normalize TCRbeta repertoire quantification. In TCRdb, the public reads were trimmed at Q25 with fastp and aligned with MiXCR, with productive beta chains retained. Records with the same CDR3 protein are collapsed into one entry carrying the most frequent genes and DNA. A total of approximately 1,000,000 distinct CDR3 sequences appear in this sample, roughly 29% of them only once. The ten largest clonotypes hold about 28% of the sample.

Beyond this particular receptor, the publication reports: Hyperexpanded clone frequencies declined over subsequent months; after one year, T-cell counts and TCRbeta diversity were mostly attributed to newly produced T cells. In some patients, the high TCRbeta diversity seen at day 60 was put down to recipient T cells and intrathymic progenitors that had survived conditioning. The apparently early alphabetaT-cell count recovery about two months after transplant was reportedly dependent on only several hundred rapidly expanded clones derived from non-depleted graft cells.

Of note for this clonotype: Which antigen it targets is not known. Per-base qualities were not stored, and no clone one base away is much larger.

The starting material was PBMCs, mostly from graft donor cells, obtained 360 days after TCRalphabeta/CD19-depleted stem cell transplant. The chain links TRBV12-3 or TRBV12-4 with TRBJ2-7, with TRBD1 identical over 8 junction bases. The clonotype was recovered from a boy under two years old who had a stem cell transplant for SCID, so the T cells may come from the graft donor. CDR3 sequence: CASSRQGSRNEQYF. In nucleotide form, the sequence is TGTGCCAGCAGTCGACAGGGGAGTCGGAACGAGCAGTACTTC.